Shown below are 9 T cell receptor beta chains from a single sample sequenced in a study of T-cell memory formation after mild COVID-19. MiXCR, run by TCRdb on the 5' RACE reads, gives a single entry per CDR3 protein. This table has some 150,000 distinct CDR3 sequences, approximately 21% appearing once. The sequenced sample consisted of PBMCs or a T cell subset sorted from them (not recorded which). The receptors originated from an adult woman who had mild COVID-19 (a few samples of this study predate the infection). Cell type and time point are not known.

This clonotype has a handful of counts. The rearrangement uses TRBV6-6 and TRBJ2-2; D is perhaps TRBD1 or TRBD2 (5 bases each). This CDR3 spans 15 amino acids. V dropped 3 bases and J dropped 2 bases, with 10 bases sitting between them. CDR1 is MNHNY and CDR2 is SVGAGI in the germline V gene (reference sequence). In DNA form, the CDR3 reads TGTGCCAGCAGTTATTCGGGGCAAAACACCGGGGAGCTGTTTTTT. Translated, it gives CASSYSGQNTGELFF.

This rearrangement joins TRBV7-2 to TRBJ1-1; 8 bases agree with TRBD1. The CDR3 has 16 residues. The V gene's germline CDR1 is SGHTA and CDR2 FQGNSA. V trimming: 3 bases; J trimming: 4 bases; junction bases outside the gene matches: 10. CDR3 in DNA: TGTGCCAGCAGCTTGACCCCCAGGGGGCTGAGCACTGAAGCTTTCTTT. Its protein product is CASSLTPRGLSTEAFF.

The sample holds a few counts of this clonotype. The chain combines TRBV18 with TRBJ1-5; D gene uncertain. The CDR3 runs 14 residues. Per the germline V gene, CDR1 is KGHSH and CDR2 is LQKENI. Trimming took 1 base from V and 7 from J, leaving 11 bases between them. CDR3 nucleotide sequence: TGTGCCAGCTCACCACAGGGTACGATGCAGCCCCAGCATTTT. This encodes CASSPQGTMQPQHF. The whole variable domain, remainder taken from reference TRBV18 and TRBJ1-5, is NAGVMQNPRHLVRRRGQEARLRCSPMKGHSHVYWYRQLPEEGLKFMVYLQKENIIDESGMPKERFSAEFPKEGPSILRIQQVVRGDSAAYFCASSPQGTMQPQHFGDGTRLSIL.

This rearrangement joins TRBV12-3 or TRBV12-4 to TRBJ1-2; D might be TRBD1 (6 bases). V lost 4 bases and J 1 base, leaving 7 bases between the germline ends. The CDR3 sequence is 13 residues long. The chain's CDR3 is CASSWTDNYGYTF. The DNA for the CDR3 is TGTGCCAGCAGTTGGACAGATAACTATGGCTACACCTTC.

The rearrangement joins TRBV18 to TRBJ2-3, with 13 bases that match TRBD2. The CDR3 consists of 19 residues. Germline trimming cut 0 bases from V and 0 bases from J; bases unmatched to any gene: 6. Germline CDR1 KGHSH, CDR2 LQKENI. CDR3 coding DNA: TGTGCCAGCTCACCACCGGGACTAGCGGGATACCCTAGCACAGATACGCAGTATTTT. Translated: CASSPPGLAGYPSTDTQYF.

This CDR3 reads CASSLGLAEYF. The CDR3 coding sequence is TGTGCCAGCAGTCTTGGCCTAGCGGAGTACTTC. The chain is built from TRBV12-3 or TRBV12-4 and TRBJ2-7; 7 bases match TRBD2. This CDR3 contains 11 residues. J was trimmed by 11 bases and V by 5 bases; bases with no gene match: 6.

This clonotype was counted a few times. The chain combines TRBV5-1 with TRBJ2-5; D is tentatively TRBD1 or TRBD2 (5 bases each). Trimming took off 0 bases at V and 5 bases at J, with 20 bases between the two ends. CDR3 length: 17 amino acids. The germline CDR1 and CDR2 sequences are SGHRS and YFSETQ. The CDR3 here is CASSLVSAGSSGETQYF. The CDR3 nucleotides read TGCGCCAGCAGCTTGGTTTCGGCAGGGTCGTCGGGGGAGACCCAGTACTTC.

The chain combines TRBV11-2 with TRBJ2-1, with 7 bases aligning to TRBD2. Unmatched junction bases numbered 14, after V lost 1 base and J lost 8 bases. Germline V gene lookup returns CDR1 SGHAT and CDR2 FQNNGV. The CDR3 sequence is 17 residues long. Written as DNA, the CDR3 is TGTGCCAGCAGCTTAGCTTGGAGTAGCGGGTACGAATATGAGCAGTTCTTC. It codes for CASSLAWSSGYEYEQFF.

The CDR3 sequence: CASRPTANTGELFF. The CDR3 DNA is TGTGCCAGCAGACCGACAGCGAACACCGGGGAGCTGTTTTTT. The V and J genes are TRBV12-3 or TRBV12-4 and TRBJ2-2; possibly TRBD1 for D (5 bases). Trimming pared 6 bases from V and 0 bases from J, leaving 8 bases between. This CDR3 contains 14 residues.